The 5 T cell receptor beta chains below all came from one sample that was sequenced in a study of shared clonotypes between healthy human individuals. Sequencing was performed with immunoSEQ multiplex PCR; in TCRdb, only in-frame clones are kept and a portion is missing. The sample lists fewer than 550,000 clones; about 80% were seen once. Specimen: PBMCs. The source of these receptors is a woman aged 40 to 49 in good health. Some clones in this sample may be carry-over from other donors' samples.

This chain connects TRBV30 to TRBJ1-1; unclear D gene. Germline CDR1 and CDR2: GTSNPN and SVGIG (reference sequence). V was pared by 3 bases and J by 6 bases, with 11 bases between. There are 12 residues in the CDR3. CDR3 nucleotide sequence: TGTGCCTGGAGCCCGGACGGTTCTGAAGCTTTCTTT. Protein: CAWSPDGSEAFF.

The chain links TRBV11-2 to TRBJ1-2, with D uncertain. CDR3 length: 13 residues. Germline CDR1 is SGHAT and CDR2 is FQNNGV. With 0 bases removed from V and 8 bases from J, the gap between germline ends came to 10 bases. The CDR3 loop reads CASSLDVTAGYTF. CDR3 bases: TGTGCCAGCAGCTTAGATGTTACAGCGGGCTACACCTTC.

The V and J genes are TRBV19 and TRBJ1-4, with 10 positions matching TRBD1. The CDR3 is 19 residues long. Per the germline V gene, CDR1 is LNHDA and CDR2 is SQIVND (reference sequence). V lost 9 bases to trimming and J lost 6 bases; unmatched junction nucleotides: 22. The CDR3 DNA follows: TGTGCCAGACCCTTAGTAGGGACAGGGGAAAGCATTTGGGATGAAAAACTGTTTTTT. Protein sequence: CARPLVGTGESIWDEKLFF.

This sequence joins TRBV5-1 and TRBJ1-2; unclear D gene. The germline gives CDR1 SGHRS, CDR2 YFSETQ. Trimming took 4 bases from V and 5 from J, leaving 12 bases between them. This CDR3 is built from 13 residues. The CDR3 sequence is CASSGDSIYGYTF. In nucleotides, the CDR3 is TGCGCCAGCAGCGGGGATTCAATTTATGGCTACACCTTC.

This clone appeared a few times. This rearrangement joins TRBV6-1 to TRBJ1-2, with unresolved D. V was clipped by 5 bases and J by 2 bases, with 9 bases between them. Germline values: CDR1 MNHNS, CDR2 SASEGT. The length of the CDR3 is 13 residues. DNA for the CDR3: TGTGCCAGCAGTCATGACGGCAACTATGGCTACACCTTC. This gives the protein CASSHDGNYGYTF.